This is a list of T cell receptor beta chains from one sample in a study of response to subunit inactivated influenza vaccine. One entry per CDR3 protein, called by TCRdb with MiXCR from the RT-PCR reads. The sample records 550,000 to 800,000 distinct CDR3 sequences, around a sixth being singletons. The source material was PBMCs from blood, sampled about 12 days after vaccination. These receptors were obtained from a man aged 45 to 65 who received an inactivated influenza vaccine. CDR3s leave out the opening cysteine and the closing phenylalanine or tryptophan. Each record gives: V gene, clone size, J gene, CDR3 length, CDR3 protein. A row's size may be missing; if present it is once, few, many or a size class.

TRBV11-2,NA,TRBJ2-2,14,ASSRTGTVNTGELF
TRBV14,many,TRBJ2-1,13,ASSLGLAYYNEQF
TRBV5-1,many,TRBJ2-7,10,ASKDGAYEQY
TRBV7-2,few,TRBJ2-1,15,ASSQGRRSSSYNEQF
TRBV29-1,NA,TRBJ1-1,12,SVESRISNTEAF
TRBV13,NA,TRBJ2-1,13,ASSLGFGRYNEQF
TRBV20-1,NA,TRBJ2-7,11,SAITSGRAQQY
TRBV7-9,few,TRBJ2-1,13,ASSPPRGPSNEQF
TRBV12-3/TRBV12-4,NA,TRBJ2-4,15,ASSLGPQGISKNIQY
TRBV9,NA,TRBJ2-1,14,ASSVTPDLSYNEQF
TRBV7-2,NA,TRBJ1-4,11,ASSPVFGEKLF
TRBV12-3/TRBV12-4,few,TRBJ2-7,14,ASSLEGGLSSYEQY
TRBV2,few,TRBJ1-2,12,ASRRDSANYGYT
TRBV24-1,NA,TRBJ2-3,13,ATSLAGVSTDTQY
TRBV25-1,few,TRBJ2-1,12,ASSGRTGYNEQF
TRBV12-3/TRBV12-4,few,TRBJ2-1,10,ASSSGTGVYF
TRBV20-1,NA,TRBJ2-1,14,SARDMEGGVYNEQF
TRBV25-1,NA,TRBJ1-6,12,ASRDREGNSPLH
TRBV6-5,many,TRBJ1-6,15,ASSYSGIYSYNSPLH
TRBV6-5,few,TRBJ1-3,11,ASSYSTHGTIY
TRBV29-1,NA,TRBJ2-5,12,SVRRGGQQETQY
TRBV6-5,NA,TRBJ1-3,13,ASSYGGRSGNTIY
TRBV20-1,NA,TRBJ2-2,13,SAREKRRRTGELF
TRBV7-2,few,TRBJ2-3,10,ASSPGTSTQY
TRBV20-1,few,TRBJ2-7,12,SATQIASGYEQY
TRBV7-8,NA,TRBJ2-1,12,ASSLRTSGAEQF
TRBV6-5,few,TRBJ1-1,13,ASSYSGFWNTEAF
TRBV7-9,few,TRBJ2-5,14,ASSPRGNRLLETQY
TRBV11-2,NA,TRBJ2-1,15,ASSLNLRGYSYNEQF
TRBV14,NA,TRBJ2-1,13,ASSQDLGEYNEQF
TRBV27,few,TRBJ2-3,12,ASSSRNEVDTQY
TRBV29-1,many,TRBJ2-1,11,SVGHLSYNEQF
TRBV20-1,few,TRBJ2-4,13,SALSGRLAKNIQY
TRBV6-2/TRBV6-3,few,TRBJ2-5,13,ASRRPYGLFETQY
TRBV20-1,few,TRBJ1-4,12,SAPDTGTYEKLF
TRBV4-3,NA,TRBJ1-4,14,ASSLLPGQGNEKLF
TRBV7-9,NA,TRBJ2-2,14,ASSLLAGWNTGELF
TRBV15,many,TRBJ2-3,14,ATSRSPTGDGDTQY
TRBV5-1,few,TRBJ1-2,13,ASSLQQGFNYGYT
TRBV7-9,few,TRBJ2-2,12,ASRRQGLTGELF
TRBV6-1,few,TRBJ2-3,11,ASQDRMLDPEY
TRBV5-1,few,TRBJ2-4,14,ASSLSAGLAKNIQY
TRBV29-1,NA,TRBJ2-2,15,SFRGTSGRGNTRELF
TRBV20-1,NA,TRBJ2-1,13,SVINSGRVDNEQF
TRBV2,few,TRBJ2-1,14,ASTKGGTSAHNEQF
TRBV12-3/TRBV12-4,NA,TRBJ1-4,12,ASRELGGTEKLF
TRBV15,NA,TRBJ2-3,11,ATRRRFRDTQY
TRBV11-2,few,TRBJ2-2,14,ASSFGRGSRTGELF
TRBV19,few,TRBJ1-5,11,ASSPGVNQPQH
TRBV28,NA,TRBJ2-2,14,ASSSPKAANTGELF
TRBV6-2/TRBV6-3,NA,TRBJ1-5,13,ASSLPAYSNQPQH
TRBV20-1,few,TRBJ1-5,12,SARPSTGSQPQH
TRBV20-1,few,TRBJ2-3,11,SAWTGARDTQY
TRBV7-3,NA,TRBJ2-1,15,ASSLSGRTSGDNEQF
TRBV10-3,few,TRBJ1-1,12,AISVGQRNTEAF
TRBV12-3/TRBV12-4,NA,TRBJ2-1,12,ASSSPESGHEQF
TRBV10-3,few,TRBJ2-3,13,AISHLQGRGDTQY
TRBV6-1,many,TRBJ2-7,12,ASSRTGLTYEQY
TRBV7-8,NA,TRBJ2-1,16,ASSLVGSGTRINNEQF